This TCR beta chain emerged from a study of shared T cell receptors in the human thymus. The germline CDR1 and CDR2 sequences are SGHKS and YYEKEE (reference sequence). The V gene end was trimmed by 4 bases and the J gene end by 1 base; junction bases not matched to a gene: 8. CDR3 length: 16 residues. Sequencing used immunoSEQ multiplex PCR; TCRdb keeps in-frame clones, though not all of them. This table holds hundreds of thousands of clones, roughly 86% found once. The same data also went into a second study, on human thymus T cells.

The sequence derives from a boy in the first two years of life with a congenital heart defect. The material sequenced was thymocytes. The gene calls are TRBV5-5 and TRBJ1-5; TRBD1 matches at 7 bases. CDR3 nucleotide sequence: TGTGCCAGCAGCCACGACAGGGTTTTAAGCAATCAGCCCCAGCATTTT. This sequence encodes CASSHDRVLSNQPQHF.